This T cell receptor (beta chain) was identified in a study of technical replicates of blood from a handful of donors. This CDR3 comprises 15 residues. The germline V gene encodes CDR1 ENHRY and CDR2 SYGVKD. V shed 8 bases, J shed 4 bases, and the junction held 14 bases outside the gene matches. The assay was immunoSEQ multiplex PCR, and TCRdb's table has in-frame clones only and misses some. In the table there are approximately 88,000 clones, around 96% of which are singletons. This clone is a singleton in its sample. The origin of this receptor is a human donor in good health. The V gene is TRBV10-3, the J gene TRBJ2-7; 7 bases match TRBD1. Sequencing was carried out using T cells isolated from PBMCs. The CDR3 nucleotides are TGTGCCATCGCGTTGGACAGGCAACTTGGGTACGAGCAGTACTTC. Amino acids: CAIALDRQLGYEQYF.